This TCR beta chain derives from a study of T-cell reconstitution after alpha-beta-depleted transplantation in children (dated by TCRdb to the mid-2010s). In terms of the full investigation: Using TCR repertoire profiling, the study followed T-cell immune reconstitution in a quantitative way in children after TCRalphabeta/CD19-depleted allogeneic hematopoietic cell transplantation.

To prepare the library, PCR was applied. Sequencing used an Illumina HiSeq 2500. TCR libraries were prepared with molecular barcoding, using unique molecular identifiers to normalize TCRbeta repertoire quantification. TCRdb reprocessing: public reads trimmed at Q25 with fastp, clones called with MiXCR, in-frame beta chains kept. For every CDR3 protein sequence, its rows merge into one entry that carries the most common genes and DNA. This sample comprises 500,000 to 600,000 distinct CDR3 sequences, 32% of them detected only once. The leading ten clones occupy 2.4% of the sample. CDR3 length: 16 amino acids, cysteine to phenylalanine. CDR3 DNA only is kept here, 48 bases in frame from base 1. The V end loses 1 base and the J end loses 0 bases, and a stretch of 11 bases separates them. The CDR1 and CDR2 encoded by the germline V gene are MGHRA and YSYEKL. This clonotype has only one observation. Its antigen is currently not known. Base qualities are not at hand, and no much larger clone is one base apart.

This specimen was PBMCs from the stem cell graft donor, taken from the stem cell graft. The V gene is TRBV4-1 and the J gene is TRBJ2-3, with a weak D call of TRBD2 (5 bases match). This TCR was sampled from a human donor who donated a stem cell graft to a child with aplastic anemia. The CDR3 protein sequence reads: CASSQAAASSTDTQYF. In nucleotides, the sequence is TGCGCCAGCAGCCAAGCAGCGGCCTCTAGCACAGATACGCAGTATTTT.